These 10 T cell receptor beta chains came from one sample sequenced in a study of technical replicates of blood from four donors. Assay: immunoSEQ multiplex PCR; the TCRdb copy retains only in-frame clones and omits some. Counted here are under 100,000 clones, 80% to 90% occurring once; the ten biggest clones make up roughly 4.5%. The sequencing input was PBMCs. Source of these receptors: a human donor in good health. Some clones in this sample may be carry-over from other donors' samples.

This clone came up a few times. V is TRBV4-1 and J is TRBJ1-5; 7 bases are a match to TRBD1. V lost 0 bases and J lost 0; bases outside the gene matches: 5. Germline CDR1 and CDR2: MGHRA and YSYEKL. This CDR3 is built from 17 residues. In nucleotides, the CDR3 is TGCGCCAGCAGCCAAGATGGGGACAGCTATAGCAATCAGCCCCAGCATTTT. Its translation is CASSQDGDSYSNQPQHF.

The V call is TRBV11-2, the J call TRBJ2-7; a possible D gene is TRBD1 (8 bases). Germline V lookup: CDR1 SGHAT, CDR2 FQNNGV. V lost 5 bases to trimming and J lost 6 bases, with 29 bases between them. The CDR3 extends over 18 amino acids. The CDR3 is CASSPRGGQGATIGEQYF. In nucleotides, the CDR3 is TGTGCCAGCAGCCCGAGGGGGGGGCAGGGGGCGACCATTGGCGAGCAGTACTTC.

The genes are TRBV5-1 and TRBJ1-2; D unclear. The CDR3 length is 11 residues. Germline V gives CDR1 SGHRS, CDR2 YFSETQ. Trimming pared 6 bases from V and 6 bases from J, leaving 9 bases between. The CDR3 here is CASTGADGYTF. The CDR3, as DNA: TGCGCCAGCACCGGAGCCGATGGCTACACCTTC.

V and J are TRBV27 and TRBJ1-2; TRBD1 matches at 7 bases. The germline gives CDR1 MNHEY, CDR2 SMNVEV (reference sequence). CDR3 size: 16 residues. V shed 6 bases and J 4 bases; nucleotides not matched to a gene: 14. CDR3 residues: CASSYSQGSFLYGYTF. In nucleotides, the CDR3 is TGTGCCAGCAGCTACTCACAGGGGTCGTTCCTCTATGGCTACACCTTC.

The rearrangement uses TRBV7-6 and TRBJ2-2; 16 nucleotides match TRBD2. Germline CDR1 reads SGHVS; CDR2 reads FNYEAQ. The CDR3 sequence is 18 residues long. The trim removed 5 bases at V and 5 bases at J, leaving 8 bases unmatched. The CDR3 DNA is TGTGCCAGCAGCCCGGGACTAGCGGGGGGGCCGGGAACCGGGGAGCTGTTTTTT. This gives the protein CASSPGLAGGPGTGELFF.

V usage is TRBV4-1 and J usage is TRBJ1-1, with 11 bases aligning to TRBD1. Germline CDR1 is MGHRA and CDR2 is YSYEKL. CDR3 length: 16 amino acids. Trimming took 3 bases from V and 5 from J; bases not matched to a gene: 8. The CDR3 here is CASSHSGTGGRTEAFF. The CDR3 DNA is TGCGCCAGCAGCCATTCCGGGACAGGGGGTCGGACTGAAGCTTTCTTT.

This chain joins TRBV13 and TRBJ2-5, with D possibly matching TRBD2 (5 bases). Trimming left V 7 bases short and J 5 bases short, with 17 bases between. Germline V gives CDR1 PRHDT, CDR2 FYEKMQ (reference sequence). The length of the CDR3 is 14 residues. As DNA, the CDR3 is TGTGCCAGCACCATCGATCGGAGGACGGAGACCCAGTACTTC. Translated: CASTIDRRTETQYF. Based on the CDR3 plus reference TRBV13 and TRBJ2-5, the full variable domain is AAGVIQSPRHLIKEKRETATLKCYPIPRHDTVYWYQQGPGQDPQFLISFYEKMQSDKGSIPDRFSAQQFSDYHSELNMSSLELGDSALYFCASTIDRRTETQYFGPGTRLLVL.

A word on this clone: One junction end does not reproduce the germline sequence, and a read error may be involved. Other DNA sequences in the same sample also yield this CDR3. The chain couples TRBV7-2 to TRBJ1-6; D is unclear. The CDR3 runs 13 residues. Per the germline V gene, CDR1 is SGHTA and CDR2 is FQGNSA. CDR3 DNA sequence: TGTGCCAGCAGCTTAGATTCGGGTTCACCCCTTCACTTT. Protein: CASSLDSGSPLHF.

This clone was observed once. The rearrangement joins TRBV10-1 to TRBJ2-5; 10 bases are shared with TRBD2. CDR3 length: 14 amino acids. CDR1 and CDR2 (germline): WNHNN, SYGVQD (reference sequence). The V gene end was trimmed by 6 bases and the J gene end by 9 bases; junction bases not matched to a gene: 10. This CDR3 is CASSSGRAFLPQYF. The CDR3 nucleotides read TGCGCCAGCAGCAGCGGGAGGGCCTTCCTGCCCCAGTACTTC.

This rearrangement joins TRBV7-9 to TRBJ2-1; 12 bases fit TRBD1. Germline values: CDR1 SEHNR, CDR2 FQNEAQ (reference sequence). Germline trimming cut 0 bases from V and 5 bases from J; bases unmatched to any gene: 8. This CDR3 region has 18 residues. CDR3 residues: CASSLAQGQGARDNEQFF. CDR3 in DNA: TGTGCCAGCAGCTTAGCGCAGGGACAGGGGGCGCGGGACAATGAGCAGTTCTTC.